One and the same sample provided the 2 T cell receptor beta chains below, sequenced in a study of CD8 T cells in Susac syndrome. RNA, at roughly 0.5 to 1 ug, was reverse transcribed with random hexamers. TCRdb reprocessed the immunoSEQ multiplex PCR reads with MiXCR, giving one entry per CDR3 protein. Counted here are 170,000 or so distinct CDR3 sequences, approximately 93% occurring once; the ten biggest clones make up roughly 0.1%. Sequencing used CD4+ T cells from PBMCs. Source of these receptors: a human donor with multiple sclerosis.

The genes are TRBV20-1 and TRBJ2-1; D might be TRBD2 (7 bases). Trimming shortened V by 4 bases and J by 4 bases, and 14 bases separated the two germline ends. Germline CDR1 and CDR2: DFQATT and SNEGSKA (reference sequence). This CDR3 is built from 14 residues. CDR3 protein: CSAIGGGPYNEQFF. The DNA for the CDR3 is TGCAGTGCTATTGGCGGGGGCCCGTACAATGAGCAGTTCTTC.

V and J are TRBV29-1 and TRBJ2-2; 10 bases match TRBD2. J was trimmed by 6 bases and V by 2 bases; bases with no gene match: 3. This CDR3 has 14 residues. Germline V gene data show CDR1 as SQVTM and CDR2 as ANQGSEA. The CDR3 DNA follows: TGCAGCGTTGAAACTAGCGGGATCGCCGGGGAGCTGTTTTTT. This translates into CSVETSGIAGELFF.